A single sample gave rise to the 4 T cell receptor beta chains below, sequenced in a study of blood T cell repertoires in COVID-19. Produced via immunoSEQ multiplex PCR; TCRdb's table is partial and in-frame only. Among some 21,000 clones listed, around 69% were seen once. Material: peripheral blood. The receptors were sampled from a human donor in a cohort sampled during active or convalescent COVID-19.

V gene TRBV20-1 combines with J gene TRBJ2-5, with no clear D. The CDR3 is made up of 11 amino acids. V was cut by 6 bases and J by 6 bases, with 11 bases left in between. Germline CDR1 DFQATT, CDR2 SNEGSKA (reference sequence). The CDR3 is CSALGGQTQYF. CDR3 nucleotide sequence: TGCAGTGCCTTAGGTGGGCAGACCCAGTACTTC.

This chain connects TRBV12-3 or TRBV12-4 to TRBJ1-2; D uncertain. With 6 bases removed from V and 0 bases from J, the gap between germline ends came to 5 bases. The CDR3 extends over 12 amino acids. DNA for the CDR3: TGTGCCAGCAGCAGGACTAACTATGGCTACACCTTC. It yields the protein CASSRTNYGYTF.

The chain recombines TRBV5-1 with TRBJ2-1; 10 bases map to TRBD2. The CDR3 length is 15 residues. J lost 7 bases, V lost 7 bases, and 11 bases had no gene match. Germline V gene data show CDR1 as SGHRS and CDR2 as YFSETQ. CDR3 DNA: TGCGCCAGCTCCAAGGTCCCTAGCGGGGGAAATGAGCAGTTCTTC. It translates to CASSKVPSGGNEQFF.

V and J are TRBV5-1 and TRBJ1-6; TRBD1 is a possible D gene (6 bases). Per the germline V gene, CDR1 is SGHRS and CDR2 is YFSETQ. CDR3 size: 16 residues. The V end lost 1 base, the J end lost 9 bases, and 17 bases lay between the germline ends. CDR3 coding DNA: TGCGCCAGCAGCTTGATCGGACAGACAAGAGGTTCACCCCTCCACTTT. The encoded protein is CASSLIGQTRGSPLHF.